The entry below gives a single TCR beta chain sequence along with its context. Assay used: immunoSEQ multiplex PCR; TCRdb lists only in-frame clones, some missing. Of 1.6 million or so clones in the sample, more than 95% are singletons; the top ten hold roughly 1.2%. The data were obtained in a study of shared clonotypes between healthy human individuals. CDR1 is MNHEY and CDR2 is SMNVEV in the germline V gene (reference sequence). The CDR3 runs 14 residues. V lost 5 bases and J 4 bases, leaving 14 bases between the germline ends. The source is a young man in good health. The gene calls are TRBV27 and TRBJ1-2, with D perhaps TRBD1 (5 bases). Input material: naive CD4+ T cells sorted from blood. The subset was: CD45RA+ positively selected. CDR3 sequence: CASSIDGRGYGYTF. CDR3 nucleotide sequence: TGTGCCAGCAGTATAGACGGGAGGGGCTATGGCTACACCTTC.